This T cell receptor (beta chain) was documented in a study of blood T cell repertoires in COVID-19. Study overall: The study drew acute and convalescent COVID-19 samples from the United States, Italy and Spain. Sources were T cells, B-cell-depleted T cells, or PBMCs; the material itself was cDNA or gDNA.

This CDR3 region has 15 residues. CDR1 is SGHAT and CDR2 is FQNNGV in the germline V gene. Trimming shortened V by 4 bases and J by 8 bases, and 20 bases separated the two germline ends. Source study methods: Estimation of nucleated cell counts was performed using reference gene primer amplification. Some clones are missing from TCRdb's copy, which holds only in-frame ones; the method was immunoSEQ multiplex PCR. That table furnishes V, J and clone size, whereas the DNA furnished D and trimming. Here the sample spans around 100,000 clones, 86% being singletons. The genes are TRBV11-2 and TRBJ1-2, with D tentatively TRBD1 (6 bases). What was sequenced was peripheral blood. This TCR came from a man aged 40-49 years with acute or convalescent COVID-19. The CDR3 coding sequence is TGTGCCAGCAGCTCGTACGGGAGGACAGAATGGGGCTACACCTTC. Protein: CASSSYGRTEWGYTF.